What follows describes a single T cell receptor beta chain. This entry belongs to a study of T cells in Graves' hyperthyroidism and ophthalmopathy. Amplification yielded TCR beta CDR3 regions, with RNA transcripts as the source. TCR CDR3 regions were first amplified by RT-PCR with HTBI primers. TCRdb independently ran MiXCR on the multiplex PCR reads; one entry per CDR3 protein. The data contain about 200,000 distinct CDR3 sequences, 17% of them seen just once; the ten biggest clones take up approximately 56%. The sample consisted of blood. This clonotype originated in a woman aged 45-65 years with Graves' hyperthyroidism.

CDR3 sequence reads: CSVLGVVNEKLFF. DNA for the CDR3: TGCAGCGTTTTAGGGGTGGTAAATGAAAAACTGTTTTTT. The chain combines TRBV29-1 with TRBJ1-4; TRBD1 might be the D (5 bases). With 5 bases removed from V and 5 bases from J, the gap between germline ends came to 12 bases. Germline V gene sequence: CDR1 SQVTM, CDR2 ANQGSEA. The CDR3 is 13 amino acids. Full variable domain (outside the CDR3, taken from reference TRBV29-1 and TRBJ1-4): SAVISQKPSRDICQRGTSLTIQCQVDSQVTMMFWYRQQPGQSLTLIATANQGSEATYESGFVIDKFPISRPNLTFSTLTVSNMSPEDSSIYLCSVLGVVNEKLFFGSGTQLSVL.